Shown below are 31 T cell receptor beta chains from a single sample sequenced in a study of T cell changes during pregnancy in multiple sclerosis. The repertoire was sequenced with immunoSEQ multiplex PCR; TCRdb's copy has only in-frame clones and lacks some. The sample records tens of thousands of clones, roughly 93% being singletons. Sequencing was performed on CD8+ T cells from peripheral blood mononuclear cells, taken in the second trimester of pregnancy. The receptors stem from a female donor with multiple sclerosis, enrolled in a pregnancy study.

The chain couples TRBV5-6 to TRBJ1-2; D unclear. CDR1 SGHDT and CDR2 YYEEEE come from the germline V gene. The CDR3 has 13 residues. The germline V and J ends were trimmed by 4 bases and 2 bases, with 9 bases remaining between them. For the CDR3, the DNA is TGTGCCAGCAGCACAACAGAGAACTATGGCTACACCTTC. Translating it yields CASSTTENYGYTF. Based on the CDR3 plus reference TRBV5-6 and TRBJ1-2, the full variable domain is DAGVTQSPTHLIKTRGQQVTLRCSPKSGHDTVSWYQQALGQGPQFIFQYYEEEERQRGNFPDRFSGHQFPNYSSELNVNALLLGDSALYLCASSTTENYGYTFGSGTRLTVV.

The chain employs TRBV6-1 and TRBJ2-1; D remains ambiguous. Germline V gives CDR1 MNHNS, CDR2 SASEGT. The V and J ends lost 3 bases and 0 bases respectively, with 6 bases between them. The CDR3 extends over 14 amino acids. In DNA form, the CDR3 reads TGTGCCAGCAGTGATAGGAGCTCCTACAATGAGCAGTTCTTC. Encoded protein: CASSDRSSYNEQFF.

The chain couples TRBV9 to TRBJ2-3; TRBD2 matches 14 bases. After removal of 3 bases from V and 3 bases from J, the junction contained 9 bases not matched to a gene. Looked up from germline, CDR1 is SGDLS and CDR2 is YYNGEE. The CDR3 is 18 residues long. CDR3 nucleotide sequence: TGTGCCAGCAGCGCGGGGACTAGCGGGGGACCTAGGACAGATACGCAGTATTTT. Its protein is CASSAGTSGGPRTDTQYF.

This chain links TRBV7-9 with TRBJ2-7; D is perhaps TRBD2 (6 bases). The ends were cut back, 10 bases at V and 0 bases at J, with 13 bases in the middle. Germline V gives CDR1 SEHNR, CDR2 FQNEAQ (reference sequence). This CDR3 has 13 amino acids. CDR3 in amino acids: CAILGDSSYEQYF. The CDR3 region has the DNA TGTGCCATCTTGGGGGACTCCTCCTACGAGCAGTACTTC.

This rearrangement joins TRBV19 to TRBJ2-1; D perhaps matches TRBD2 (6 bases). CDR3 length equals 14 residues. Trimming stripped 6 bases from V and 1 base from J, with 10 bases between. The germline CDR1 and CDR2 sequences are LNHDA and SQIVND (reference sequence). The CDR3 region has the DNA TGTGCCAGTAGGGAAGCGGGTTCCTACAATGAGCAGTTCTTC. It is translated as CASREAGSYNEQFF.

The chain recombines TRBV7-3 with TRBJ2-3; perhaps TRBD2 as D (6 bases). The CDR3 runs 15 residues. The V gene lost 5 bases and the J gene lost 6 bases, with 18 bases spanning the gap. Germline CDR1 is SGHTA and CDR2 is FQGTGA. CDR3 DNA: TGTGCCAGCAGCCCAGCCCCGCGGGGTAGTGATACGCAGTATTTT. Translating gives CASSPAPRGSDTQYF.

V is TRBV7-2 and J is TRBJ1-2; 8 positions match TRBD1. The CDR3 is 17 residues long. Germline CDR1 is SGHTA and CDR2 is FQGNSA. V dropped 3 bases and J dropped 7; count of bases not matched to a gene: 16. The CDR3 sequence is CASSLNLDRDPLGGYTF. CDR3 coding DNA: TGTGCCAGCAGCTTGAATCTGGACAGGGATCCCCTGGGTGGCTACACCTTC.

This sequence joins TRBV29-1 and TRBJ2-3; 7 bases match TRBD1. The ends lost 7 bases at V and 4 bases at J; junction bases unmatched: 11. The V gene's germline CDR1 is SQVTM and CDR2 ANQGSEA. The CDR3 is 14 amino acids. The CDR3 DNA reads as TGCAGCGGGATCCGACAGGGCGGCCCAGATACGCAGTATTTT. Its translation is CSGIRQGGPDTQYF.

This chain joins TRBV4-1 and TRBJ2-2, with D unclear. The CDR3 contains 14 residues. Trimming left V 4 bases short and J 5 bases short, with 11 bases between. Germline CDR1 is MGHRA and CDR2 is YSYEKL. The CDR3 bases are TGCGCCAGCAGCCCTTCCATCGGGACCGGGGAGCTGTTTTTT. Its translation is CASSPSIGTGELFF.

CDR3 residues: CASRRRESPFREQYF. The CDR3 nucleotides read TGTGCCAGCAGGCGAAGGGAGTCCCCCTTTAGGGAGCAGTACTTC. The J gene is TRBJ2-7, the V gene TRBV27, with D maybe TRBD2 (5 bases). Germline V gene lookup returns CDR1 MNHEY and CDR2 SMNVEV (reference sequence). V dropped 6 bases and J dropped 7 bases, with 22 bases sitting between them. The CDR3 spans 15 residues.

The chain combines TRBV7-2 with TRBJ2-1; 8 bases agree with TRBD2. Looked up from germline, CDR1 is SGHTA and CDR2 is FQGNSA. This CDR3 has 15 residues. V was clipped by 2 bases and J by 4 bases; unmatched bases: 4. CDR3 residues: CASSLRRGVYNEQFF. The CDR3 DNA reads as TGTGCCAGCAGCTTAAGGCGGGGGGTATACAATGAGCAGTTCTTC.

The chain is built from TRBV6-4 and TRBJ2-3, with 9 bases that match TRBD2. The CDR3 length is 15 residues. Losses at the gene ends were 4 bases for V and 1 base for J; bases not matched to a gene: 3. The germline V gene encodes CDR1 MRHNA and CDR2 SNTAGT. This chain's CDR3 is CASSVIAGGTDTQYF. CDR3 DNA: TGTGCCAGCAGTGTAATAGCGGGAGGCACAGATACGCAGTATTTT.

This clone turned up a few times. The V gene is TRBV6-1, the J gene TRBJ1-5; D is ambiguous. V was cut by 8 bases and J by 2 bases, with 7 bases left in between. There are 12 residues in the CDR3. In germline, CDR1 is MNHNS, CDR2 SASEGT. CDR3 in DNA: TGTGCCAGCGGTAGAGGCAATCAGCCCCAGCATTTT. Protein product: CASGRGNQPQHF.

The chain is built from TRBV7-6 and TRBJ2-2; a weak D match, TRBD2 (6 bases). Per germline, CDR1 SGHVS and CDR2 FNYEAQ. CDR3 length: 16 amino acids. V was shortened by 2 bases and J by 0 bases, with 10 bases between the two germline ends. The DNA for the CDR3 is TGTGCCAGCAGCTTAAATCGGGGGACGAACACCGGGGAGCTGTTTTTT. Amino acids: CASSLNRGTNTGELFF.

The chain links TRBV29-1 to TRBJ1-2; D call uncertain. V was pared by 0 bases and J by 2 bases, with 10 bases between. The CDR3 totals 14 residues. CDR1 and CDR2 (germline): SQVTM, ANQGSEA. Written as DNA, the CDR3 is TGCAGCGTTGAAGATCGGCAGACAAACTATGGCTACACCTTC. Translation gives CSVEDRQTNYGYTF.

The genes are TRBV21-1 and TRBJ1-6. TRBV21-1 is given as a pseudogene. This CDR3 is built from 17 residues. CDR3 coding DNA: TGTGCCAGCAGCCCCCAGAGGGAAATCACCTATAATTCACCCCTCCACTTT. It encodes CASSPQREITYNSPLHF.

This clone was seen only once. The V gene is TRBV6-5, the J gene TRBJ1-6; D gene unclear. CDR3 length: 13 amino acids. Trimming cost V 2 bases and J 8 bases, with 7 bases left between them. Germline V lookup: CDR1 MNHEY, CDR2 SVGAGI. As DNA, the CDR3 is TGTGCCAGCAGTTACGACCGGGATTCACCCCTCCACTTT. Translation: CASSYDRDSPLHF.

The chain employs TRBV4-3 and TRBJ1-4; 7 bases are shared with TRBD1. The length of the CDR3 is 17 residues. Trimming took 0 bases from V and 4 from J; bases not matched to a gene: 8. The germline gives CDR1 LGHNA, CDR2 YSLEER. CDR3 in amino acids: CASSQDNPGTVNEKLFF. CDR3 DNA sequence: TGCGCCAGCAGCCAAGACAACCCCGGGACAGTTAATGAAAAACTGTTTTTT.

The V call is TRBV7-2, the J call TRBJ2-7; D gene ambiguous. The V gene's germline CDR1 is SGHTA and CDR2 FQGNSA. CDR3 length equals 14 residues. V gave up 4 bases and J gave up 4 bases, with 14 bases separating them. The CDR3 protein is CASSSLAVGYEQYF. CDR3 DNA sequence: TGTGCCAGCAGCTCCCTCGCCGTCGGGTACGAGCAGTACTTC. Looking up the rest from reference TRBV7-2 and TRBJ2-7 gives the full variable domain: GAGVSQSPSNKVTEKGKDVELRCDPISGHTALYWYRQSLGQGLEFLIYFQGNSAPDKSGLPSDRFSAERTGGSVSTLTIQRTQQEDSAVYLCASSSLAVGYEQYFGPGTRLTVT.

This clone has just one count. The chain carries TRBV19 and TRBJ1-2, with 10 bases matching TRBD1. Per germline, CDR1 LNHDA and CDR2 SQIVND (reference sequence). V lost 7 bases and J lost 4; bases outside the gene matches: 9. There are 15 residues in the CDR3. In DNA form, the CDR3 reads TGTGCCAGTAATTCGGGACAGGGGAGCCTCTATGGCTACACCTTC. It encodes CASNSGQGSLYGYTF.

This clone was counted between two and nine times. As DNA, the CDR3 is TGTGCCAGCAGCTTATGGACAGGGAACCCCAAAAACATTCAGTACTTC. This codes for CASSLWTGNPKNIQYF. This chain links TRBV7-8 with TRBJ2-4; 8 bases align to TRBD1. V lost 2 bases to trimming and J lost 2 bases; unmatched junction nucleotides: 5. Germline V gives CDR1 SGHVS, CDR2 FQNEAQ. This CDR3 comprises 16 residues.

This clone was observed a single time. The chain recombines TRBV6-5 with TRBJ1-4; TRBD1 is a possible D gene (5 bases). Trimming took 0 bases from V and 8 from J, leaving 16 bases between them. The CDR3 consists of 16 residues. Germline-derived CDR1 and CDR2 are MNHEY and SVGAGI. CDR3 DNA sequence: TGTGCCAGCAGTTACTCGTCGGGGGGAGGCAGCGAAAAACTGTTTTTT. Translation: CASSYSSGGGSEKLFF.

The genes are TRBV28 and TRBJ2-7; TRBD2 matches at 8 bases. CDR3 size: 15 residues. The trim removed 7 bases at V and 4 bases at J, leaving 12 bases unmatched. Germline V gives CDR1 MDHEN, CDR2 SYDVKM. The CDR3 here is CASTPITSGIYEQYF. In nucleotides, the CDR3 is TGTGCCAGCACCCCTATAACTAGCGGTATTTACGAGCAGTACTTC.

This chain connects TRBV7-9 to TRBJ1-1; 7 bases agree with TRBD1. This CDR3 has 15 residues. Looked up from germline, CDR1 is SEHNR and CDR2 is FQNEAQ (reference sequence). The junction had 9 bases not matched to a gene; V was cut back by 5 bases and J by 3 bases. The CDR3: CASSTWTGGDTEAFF. The CDR3 DNA is TGTGCCAGCAGCACCTGGACAGGTGGAGACACTGAAGCTTTCTTT.

The J gene is TRBJ2-3, the V gene TRBV7-9; 8 nucleotides align to TRBD2. This CDR3 spans 17 amino acids. Germline V gene lookup returns CDR1 SEHNR and CDR2 FQNEAQ (reference sequence). V gave up 1 base and J gave up 2 bases; unmatched junction bases: 8. Here the CDR3 reads CASSLGSGGRFTDTQYF. The CDR3, as DNA: TGTGCCAGCAGCTTAGGGTCGGGGGGGCGTTTCACAGATACGCAGTATTTT.

V is TRBV27 and J is TRBJ1-1, with D hard to call. This CDR3 is 14 amino acids long. Germline V gene lookup returns CDR1 MNHEY and CDR2 SMNVEV (reference sequence). The V and J ends lost 7 bases and 0 bases respectively, with 12 bases between them. CDR3 sequence (DNA): TGTGCCAGCAAGCATCCGAGTATGAACACTGAAGCTTTCTTT. Translating gives CASKHPSMNTEAFF.

V gene TRBV19 combines with J gene TRBJ1-2; D possibly corresponds to TRBD1 (6 bases). With 6 bases removed from V and 2 bases from J, the gap between germline ends came to 13 bases. The germline gives CDR1 LNHDA, CDR2 SQIVND (reference sequence). This CDR3 region has 14 residues. The CDR3 coding sequence is TGTGCCAGTAGCGTTGTAGGACAGAACTATGGCTACACCTTC. As protein: CASSVVGQNYGYTF.

The sample holds a few counts of this clone. The V gene is TRBV14, the J gene TRBJ2-1; the D gene is possibly TRBD2 (6 bases). The germline V gene encodes CDR1 SGHDN and CDR2 FVKESK. CDR3 length equals 15 residues. V dropped 3 bases and J dropped 6 bases, with 15 bases sitting between them. The CDR3 is CASSHGFLGGNEQFF. CDR3 DNA: TGTGCCAGCAGCCACGGATTCTTGGGGGGCAATGAGCAGTTCTTC.

The chain has TRBV27 and TRBJ1-2; D is ambiguous. Trimming took 8 bases from V and 4 from J, leaving 8 bases between them. This CDR3 has 11 amino acids. Germline V gene sequence: CDR1 MNHEY, CDR2 SMNVEV (reference sequence). The CDR3 coding sequence is TGTGCCAGCGGAGATCTCTATGGCTACACCTTC. Translated, it gives CASGDLYGYTF.

The chain recombines TRBV11-2 with TRBJ2-7, with D perhaps matching TRBD1 (6 bases). CDR1 is SGHAT, CDR2 FQNNGV, per germline. CDR3 length equals 13 residues. V was clipped by 2 bases and J by 4 bases, with 9 bases between them. CDR3 loop: CASSLSRGYEQYF. DNA for the CDR3: TGTGCCAGCAGCTTAAGTAGGGGGTACGAGCAGTACTTC.

This chain links TRBV6-5 with TRBJ1-1; 8 bases agree with TRBD1. CDR3 length: 15 residues. The V segment lost 5 bases and the J segment 6 bases; nucleotides outside the gene matches: 11. The germline CDR1 and CDR2 sequences are MNHEY and SVGAGI. The CDR3 DNA reads as TGTGCCAGCAGTCGAATGGGACAGGAAAATTCTGAAGCTTTCTTT. Translation gives CASSRMGQENSEAFF.